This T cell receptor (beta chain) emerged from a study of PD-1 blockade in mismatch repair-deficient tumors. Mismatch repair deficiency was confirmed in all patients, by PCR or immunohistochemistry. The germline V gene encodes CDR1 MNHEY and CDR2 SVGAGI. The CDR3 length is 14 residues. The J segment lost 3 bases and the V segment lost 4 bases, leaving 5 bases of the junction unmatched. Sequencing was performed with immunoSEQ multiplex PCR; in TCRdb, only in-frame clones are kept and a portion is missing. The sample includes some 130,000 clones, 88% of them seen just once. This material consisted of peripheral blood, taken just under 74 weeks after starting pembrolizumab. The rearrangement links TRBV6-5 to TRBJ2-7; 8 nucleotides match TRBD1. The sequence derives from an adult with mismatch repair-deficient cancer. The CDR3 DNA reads TGTGCCAGCAGTTTGCAGGGGGCGATCTACGAGCAGTACTTC. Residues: CASSLQGAIYEQYF.